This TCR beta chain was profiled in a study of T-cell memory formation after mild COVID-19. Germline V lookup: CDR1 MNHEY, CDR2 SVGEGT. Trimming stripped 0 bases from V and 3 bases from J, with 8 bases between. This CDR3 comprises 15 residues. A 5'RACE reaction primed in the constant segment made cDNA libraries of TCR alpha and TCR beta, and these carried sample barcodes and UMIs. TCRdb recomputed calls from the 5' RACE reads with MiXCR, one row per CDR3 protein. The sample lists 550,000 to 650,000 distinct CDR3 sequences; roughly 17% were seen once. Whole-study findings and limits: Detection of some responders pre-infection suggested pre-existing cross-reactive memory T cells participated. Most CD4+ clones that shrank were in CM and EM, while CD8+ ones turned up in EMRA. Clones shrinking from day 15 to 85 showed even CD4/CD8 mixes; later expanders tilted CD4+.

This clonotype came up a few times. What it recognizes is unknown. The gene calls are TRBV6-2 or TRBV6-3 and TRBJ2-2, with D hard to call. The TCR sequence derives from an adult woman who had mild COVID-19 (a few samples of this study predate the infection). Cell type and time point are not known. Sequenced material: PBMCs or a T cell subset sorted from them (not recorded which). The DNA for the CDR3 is TGTGCCAGCAGTTACTCTTATTCCCACACCGGGGAGCTGTTTTTT. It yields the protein CASSYSYSHTGELFF.